This T cell receptor (beta chain) was identified during a study of molecular identifiers for immune sequencing clone quantification. Findings of the study overall: Clones above 20 RNA copies contained over 99% of effector molecules and under 1% of naive molecules.

Notes on this clonotype: What it recognizes is unknown.

TCRdb reprocessed the PCR reads via MiXCR and lists one record per CDR3 protein. The table includes about 510,000 distinct CDR3 sequences, about a fifth detected once. The CDR3 is 16 amino acids. Germline V gene data show CDR1 as SNHLY and CDR2 as FYNNEI. The V gene end was trimmed by 1 base and the J gene end by 3 bases; junction bases not matched to a gene: 8. The chain combines TRBV2 with TRBJ1-1, with 7 bases aligning to TRBD1. This clonotype was obtained from a human donor in good health. Some libraries in this study had Jurkat cell RNA spiked in. The sequenced sample was naive CD8+ T cells from blood, with Jurkat cell RNA spiked in. Regarding subset: FACS-sorted CD8+CD4-CCR7+CD45RA+ naive T cells. CDR3 coding DNA: TGTGCCAGCAGTGAAGTATTTGGACAGGCATACACTGAAGCTTTCTTT. Its translation is CASSEVFGQAYTEAFF.